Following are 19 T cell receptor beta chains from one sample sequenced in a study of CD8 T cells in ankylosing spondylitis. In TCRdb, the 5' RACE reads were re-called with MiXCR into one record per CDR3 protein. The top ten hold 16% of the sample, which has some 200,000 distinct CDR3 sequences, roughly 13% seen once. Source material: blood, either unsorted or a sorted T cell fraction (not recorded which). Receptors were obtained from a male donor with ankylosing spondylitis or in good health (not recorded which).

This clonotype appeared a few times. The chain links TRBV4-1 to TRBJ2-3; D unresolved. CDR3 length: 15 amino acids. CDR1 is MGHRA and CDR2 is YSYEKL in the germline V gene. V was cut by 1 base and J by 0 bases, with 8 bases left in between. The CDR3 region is CASSQVRDSTDTQYF. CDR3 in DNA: TGCGCCAGCAGCCAAGTCAGAGACAGCACAGATACGCAGTATTTT.

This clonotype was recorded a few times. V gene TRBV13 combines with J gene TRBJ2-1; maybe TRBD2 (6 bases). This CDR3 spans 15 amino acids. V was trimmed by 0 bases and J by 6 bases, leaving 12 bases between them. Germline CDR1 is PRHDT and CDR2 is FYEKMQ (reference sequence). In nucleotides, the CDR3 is TGTGCCAGCAGCTTAGGGACTAGGGTCTTCAATGAGCAGTTCTTC. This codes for CASSLGTRVFNEQFF.

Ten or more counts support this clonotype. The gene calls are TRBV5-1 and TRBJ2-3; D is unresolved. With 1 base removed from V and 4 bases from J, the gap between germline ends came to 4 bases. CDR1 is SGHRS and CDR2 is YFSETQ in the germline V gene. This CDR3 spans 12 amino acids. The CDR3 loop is CASSLSADTQYF. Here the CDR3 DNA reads TGCGCCAGCAGCTTGAGCGCAGATACGCAGTATTTT.

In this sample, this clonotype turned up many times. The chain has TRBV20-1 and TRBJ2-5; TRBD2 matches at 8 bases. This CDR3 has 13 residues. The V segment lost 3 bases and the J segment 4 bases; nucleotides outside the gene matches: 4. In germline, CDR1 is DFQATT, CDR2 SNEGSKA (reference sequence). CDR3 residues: CSASGRGTETQYF. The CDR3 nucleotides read TGCAGTGCTAGCGGGAGGGGGACAGAGACCCAGTACTTC.

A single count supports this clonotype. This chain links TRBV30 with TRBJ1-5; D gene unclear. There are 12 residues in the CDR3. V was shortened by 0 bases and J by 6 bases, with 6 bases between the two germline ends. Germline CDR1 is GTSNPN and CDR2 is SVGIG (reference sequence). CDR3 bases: TGTGCCTGGAGTGTACTAAGTCAGCCCCAGCATTTT. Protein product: CAWSVLSQPQHF.

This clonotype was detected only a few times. This CDR3 is CASSQDSLADYNEQFF. The CDR3 coding sequence is TGCGCCAGCAGCCAAGATAGCCTAGCGGACTACAATGAGCAGTTCTTC. The chain joins TRBV4-1 to TRBJ2-1; 7 bases map to TRBD2. Germline assignment: CDR1 MGHRA and CDR2 YSYEKL. This CDR3 has 16 residues. The trim removed 0 bases at V and 3 bases at J, leaving 5 bases unmatched.

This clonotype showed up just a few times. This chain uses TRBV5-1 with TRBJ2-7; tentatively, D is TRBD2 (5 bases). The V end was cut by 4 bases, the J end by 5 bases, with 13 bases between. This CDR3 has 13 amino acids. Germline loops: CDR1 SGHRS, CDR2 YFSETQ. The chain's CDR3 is CASSLSGSHEQYF. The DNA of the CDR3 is TGCGCCAGCAGCCTGTCGGGGAGCCACGAGCAGTACTTC. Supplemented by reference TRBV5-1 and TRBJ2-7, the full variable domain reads KAGVTQTPRYLIKTRGQQVTLSCSPISGHRSVSWYQQTPGQGLQFLFEYFSETQRNKGNFPGRFSGRQFSNSRSEMNVSTLELGDSALYLCASSLSGSHEQYFGPGTRLTVT.

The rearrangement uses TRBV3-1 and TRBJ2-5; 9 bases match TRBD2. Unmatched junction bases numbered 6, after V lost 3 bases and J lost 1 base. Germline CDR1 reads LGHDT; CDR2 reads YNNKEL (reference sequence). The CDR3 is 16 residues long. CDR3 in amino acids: CASSHVAGEIQETQYF. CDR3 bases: TGTGCCAGCAGCCACGTAGCGGGGGAGATCCAAGAGACCCAGTACTTC.

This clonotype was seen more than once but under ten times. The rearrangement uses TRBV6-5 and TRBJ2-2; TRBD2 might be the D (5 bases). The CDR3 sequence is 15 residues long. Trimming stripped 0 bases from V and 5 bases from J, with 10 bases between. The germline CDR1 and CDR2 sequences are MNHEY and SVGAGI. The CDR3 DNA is TGTGCCAGCAGTTACTCGACCGGGGTAACCGGGGAGCTGTTTTTT. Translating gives CASSYSTGVTGELFF.

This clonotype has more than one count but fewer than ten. The CDR3 DNA sequence: TGTGCCAGCAGTGAGTGGGACCCTCAGAGTTATTTT. It specifies CASSEWDPQSYF. The chain links TRBV6-1 to TRBJ2-3, with D perhaps TRBD1 or TRBD2 (5 bases each). The germline CDR1 and CDR2 sequences are MNHNS and SASEGT. V lost 3 bases and J 15 bases, leaving 16 bases between the germline ends. CDR3 size: 12 residues.

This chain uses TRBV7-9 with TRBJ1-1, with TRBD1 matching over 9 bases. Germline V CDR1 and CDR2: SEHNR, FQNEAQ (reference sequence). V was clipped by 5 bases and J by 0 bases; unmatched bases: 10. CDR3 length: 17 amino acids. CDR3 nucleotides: TGTGCCAGCAGCGTTACAGGGGGCTTTTCTATGAACACTGAAGCTTTCTTT. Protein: CASSVTGGFSMNTEAFF.

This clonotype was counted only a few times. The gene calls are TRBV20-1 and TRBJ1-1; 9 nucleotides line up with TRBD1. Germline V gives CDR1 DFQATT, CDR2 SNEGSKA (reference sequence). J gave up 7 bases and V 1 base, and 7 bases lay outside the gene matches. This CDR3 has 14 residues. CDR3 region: CSARGGQGTLEAFF. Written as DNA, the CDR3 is TGCAGTGCTAGAGGGGGACAGGGAACCCTTGAAGCTTTCTTT.

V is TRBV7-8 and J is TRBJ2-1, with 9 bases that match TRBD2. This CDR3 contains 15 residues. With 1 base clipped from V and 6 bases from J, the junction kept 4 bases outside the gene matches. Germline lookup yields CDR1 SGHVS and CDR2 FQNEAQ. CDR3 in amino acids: CASSLVLAGTNEQFF. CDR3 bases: TGTGCCAGCAGCTTAGTTCTAGCGGGAACCAATGAGCAGTTCTTC.

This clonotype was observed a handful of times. CDR3 DNA: TGTGCCAGCAGCCGACAGGGGGCAGCGCTCCTCACAGATACGCAGTATTTT. Amino acid sequence: CASSRQGAALLTDTQYF. This chain uses TRBV6-1 with TRBJ2-3; 10 positions match TRBD1. Per germline, CDR1 MNHNS and CDR2 SASEGT. V lost 6 bases to trimming and J lost 2 bases; unmatched junction nucleotides: 11. The CDR3 runs 17 residues.

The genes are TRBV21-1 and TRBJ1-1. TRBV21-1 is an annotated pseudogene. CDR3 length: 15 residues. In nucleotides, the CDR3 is TGTACCAGCAGCAAAGCTCGGAGGGGAAACACTGAAGCTTTCTTT. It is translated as CTSSKARRGNTEAFF.

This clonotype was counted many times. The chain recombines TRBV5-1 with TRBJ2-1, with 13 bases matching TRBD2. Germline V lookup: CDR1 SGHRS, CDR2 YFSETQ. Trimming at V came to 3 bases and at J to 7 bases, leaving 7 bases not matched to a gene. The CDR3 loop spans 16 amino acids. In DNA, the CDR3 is TGCGCCAGCAGCTCACTAGCGGGAGGGCCCCTAAATGAGCAGTTCTTC. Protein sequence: CASSSLAGGPLNEQFF.

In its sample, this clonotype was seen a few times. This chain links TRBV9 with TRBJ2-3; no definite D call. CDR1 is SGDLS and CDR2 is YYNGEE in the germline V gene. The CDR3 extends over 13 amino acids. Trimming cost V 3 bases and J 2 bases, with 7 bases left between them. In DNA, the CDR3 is TGTGCCAGCAGCGCCCCAGACACAGATACGCAGTATTTT. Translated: CASSAPDTDTQYF.

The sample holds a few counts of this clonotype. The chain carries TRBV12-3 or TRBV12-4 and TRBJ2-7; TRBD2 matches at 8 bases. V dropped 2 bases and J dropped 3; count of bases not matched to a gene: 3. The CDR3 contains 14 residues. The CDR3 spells CASSLTAGGYEQYF. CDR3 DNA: TGTGCCAGCAGTTTAACGGCGGGAGGCTACGAGCAGTACTTC.

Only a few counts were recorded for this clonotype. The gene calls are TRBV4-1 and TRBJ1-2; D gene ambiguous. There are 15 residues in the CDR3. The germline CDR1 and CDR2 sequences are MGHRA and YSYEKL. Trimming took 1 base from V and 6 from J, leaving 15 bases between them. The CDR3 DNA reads TGCGCCAGCAGCCAAGCAGGTGTCCGATTACATGGCTACACCTTC. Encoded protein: CASSQAGVRLHGYTF.